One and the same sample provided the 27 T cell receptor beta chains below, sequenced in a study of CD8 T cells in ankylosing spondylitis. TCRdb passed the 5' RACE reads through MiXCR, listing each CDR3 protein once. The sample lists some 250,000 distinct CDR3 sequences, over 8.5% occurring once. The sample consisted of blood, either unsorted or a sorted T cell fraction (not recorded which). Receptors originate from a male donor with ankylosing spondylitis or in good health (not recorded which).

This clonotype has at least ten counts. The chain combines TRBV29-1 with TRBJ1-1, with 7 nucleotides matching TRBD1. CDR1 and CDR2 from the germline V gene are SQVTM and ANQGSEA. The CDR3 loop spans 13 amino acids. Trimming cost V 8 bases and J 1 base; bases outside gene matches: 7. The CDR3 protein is CSLRTGGNTEAFF. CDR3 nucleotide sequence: TGCAGCCTACGGACAGGCGGGAACACTGAAGCTTTCTTT.

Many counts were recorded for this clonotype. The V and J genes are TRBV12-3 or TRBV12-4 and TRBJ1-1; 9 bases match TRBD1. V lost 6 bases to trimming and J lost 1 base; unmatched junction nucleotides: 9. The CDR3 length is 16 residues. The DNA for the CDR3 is TGTGCCAGCAGGGGTACCAACAGGGGGCGGAACACTGAAGCTTTCTTT. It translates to CASRGTNRGRNTEAFF.

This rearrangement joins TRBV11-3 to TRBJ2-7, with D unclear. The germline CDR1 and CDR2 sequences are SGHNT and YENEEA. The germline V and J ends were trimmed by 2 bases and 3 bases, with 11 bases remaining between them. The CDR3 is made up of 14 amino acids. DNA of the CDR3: TGTGCCAGCAGCTTAATCGTCACCCACTACGAGCAGTACTTC. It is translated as CASSLIVTHYEQYF.

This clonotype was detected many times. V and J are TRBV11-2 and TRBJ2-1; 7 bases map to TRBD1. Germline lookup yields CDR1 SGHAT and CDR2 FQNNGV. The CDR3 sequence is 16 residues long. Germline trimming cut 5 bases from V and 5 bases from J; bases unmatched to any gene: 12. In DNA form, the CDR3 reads TGTGCCAGCAGCCTCTTACCCGGGACAGTGAACAATGAGCAGTTCTTC. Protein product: CASSLLPGTVNNEQFF.

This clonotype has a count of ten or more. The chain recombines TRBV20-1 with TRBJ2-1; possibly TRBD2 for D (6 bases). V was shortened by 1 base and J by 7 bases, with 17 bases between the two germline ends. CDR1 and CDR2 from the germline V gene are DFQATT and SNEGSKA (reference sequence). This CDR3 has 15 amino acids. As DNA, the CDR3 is TGCAGTGCTAGAGTACTAGCCCTCTATACGAATGAGCAGTTCTTC. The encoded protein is CSARVLALYTNEQFF.

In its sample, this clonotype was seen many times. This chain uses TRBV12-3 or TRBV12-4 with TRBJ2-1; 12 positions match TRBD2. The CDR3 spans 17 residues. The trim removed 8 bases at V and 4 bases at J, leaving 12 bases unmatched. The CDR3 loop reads CASGLSSGGARYNEQFF. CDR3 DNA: TGTGCCAGCGGGCTTTCTAGCGGGGGGGCCCGGTACAATGAGCAGTTCTTC.

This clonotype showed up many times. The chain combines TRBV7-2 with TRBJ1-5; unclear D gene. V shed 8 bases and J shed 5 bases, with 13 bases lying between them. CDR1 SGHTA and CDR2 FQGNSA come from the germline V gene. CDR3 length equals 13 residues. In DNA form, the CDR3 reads TGTGCCAGCGGGAGGGCCGTAGATCAGCCCCAGCATTTT. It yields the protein CASGRAVDQPQHF.

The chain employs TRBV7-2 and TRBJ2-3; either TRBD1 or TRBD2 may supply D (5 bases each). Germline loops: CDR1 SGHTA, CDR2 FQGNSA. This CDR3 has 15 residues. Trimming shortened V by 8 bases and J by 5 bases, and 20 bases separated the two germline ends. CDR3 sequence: CASSPSLRAGDTQYF. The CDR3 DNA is TGTGCCAGCTCACCGAGCCTCAGGGCGGGAGATACGCAGTATTTT.

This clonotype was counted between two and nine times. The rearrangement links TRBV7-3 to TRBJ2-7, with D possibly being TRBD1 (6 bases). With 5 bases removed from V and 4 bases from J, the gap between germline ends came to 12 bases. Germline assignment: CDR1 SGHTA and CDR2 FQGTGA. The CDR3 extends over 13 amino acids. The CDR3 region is CASSIIQGYEQYF. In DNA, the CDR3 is TGTGCCAGCAGCATAATACAGGGATACGAGCAGTACTTC.

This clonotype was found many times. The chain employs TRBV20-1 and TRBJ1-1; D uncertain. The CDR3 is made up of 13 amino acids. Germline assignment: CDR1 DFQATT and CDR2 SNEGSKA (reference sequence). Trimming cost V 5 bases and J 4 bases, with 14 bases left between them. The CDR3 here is CSARPPGPTEAFF. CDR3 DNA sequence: TGCAGTGCTCGCCCCCCTGGGCCCACTGAAGCTTTCTTT.

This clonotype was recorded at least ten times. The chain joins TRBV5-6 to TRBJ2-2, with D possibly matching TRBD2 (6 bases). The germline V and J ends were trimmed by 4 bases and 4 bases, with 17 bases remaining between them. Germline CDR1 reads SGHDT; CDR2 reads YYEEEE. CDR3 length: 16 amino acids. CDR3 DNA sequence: TGTGCCAGCAGCCGAGTCGGGGGAGCGGCCACCGGGGAGCTGTTTTTT. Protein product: CASSRVGGAATGELFF.

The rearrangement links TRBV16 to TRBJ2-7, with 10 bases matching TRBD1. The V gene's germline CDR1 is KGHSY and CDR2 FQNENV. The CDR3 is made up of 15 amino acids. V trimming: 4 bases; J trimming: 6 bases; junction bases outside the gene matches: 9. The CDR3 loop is CASSLTGTGETEQYF. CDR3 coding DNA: TGTGCCAGCAGCCTAACCGGGACAGGGGAAACCGAGCAGTACTTC. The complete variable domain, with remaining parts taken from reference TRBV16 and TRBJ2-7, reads GEEVAQTPKHLVRGEGQKAKLYCAPIKGHSYVFWYQQVLKNEFKFLISFQNENVFDETGMPKERFSAKCLPNSPCSLEIQATKLEDSAVYFCASSLTGTGETEQYFGPGTRLTVT.

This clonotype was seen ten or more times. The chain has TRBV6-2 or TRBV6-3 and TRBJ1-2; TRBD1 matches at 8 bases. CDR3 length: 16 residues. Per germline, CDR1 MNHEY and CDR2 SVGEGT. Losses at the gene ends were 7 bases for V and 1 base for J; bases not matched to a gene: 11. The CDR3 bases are TGTGCCAGCACGAACGATGGACAGGGCCATAACTATGGCTACACCTTC. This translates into CASTNDGQGHNYGYTF.

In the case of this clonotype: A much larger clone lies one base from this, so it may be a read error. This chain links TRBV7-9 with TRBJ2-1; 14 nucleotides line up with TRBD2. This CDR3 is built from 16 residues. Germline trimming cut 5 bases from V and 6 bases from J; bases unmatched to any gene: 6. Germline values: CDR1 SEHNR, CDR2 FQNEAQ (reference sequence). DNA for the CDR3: TGTGCCAGCAGCGGGGGACTAGCGGGAGTCCTCAATGAGCAGTTCTTC. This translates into CASSGGLAGVLNEQFF. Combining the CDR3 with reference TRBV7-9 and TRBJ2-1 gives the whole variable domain DTGVSQNPRHKITKRGQNVTFRCDPISEHNRLYWYRQTLGQGPEFLTYFQNEAQLEKSRLLSDRFSAERPKGSFSTLEIQRTEQGDSAMYLCASSGGLAGVLNEQFFGPGTRLTVL.

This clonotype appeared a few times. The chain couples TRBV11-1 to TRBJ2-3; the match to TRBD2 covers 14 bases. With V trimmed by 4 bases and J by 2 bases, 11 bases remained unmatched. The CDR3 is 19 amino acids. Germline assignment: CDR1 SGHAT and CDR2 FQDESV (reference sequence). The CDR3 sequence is CASSSPAQGLAGVTDTQYF. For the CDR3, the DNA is TGTGCCAGCAGCTCACCCGCCCAGGGACTAGCGGGGGTCACAGATACGCAGTATTTT.

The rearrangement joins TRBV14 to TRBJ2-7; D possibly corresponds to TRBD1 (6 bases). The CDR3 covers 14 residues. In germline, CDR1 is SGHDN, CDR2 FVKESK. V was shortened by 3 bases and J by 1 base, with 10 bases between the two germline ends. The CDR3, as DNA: TGTGCCAGCAGCCATGTACAGGGATCCTACGAGCAGTACTTC. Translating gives CASSHVQGSYEQYF.

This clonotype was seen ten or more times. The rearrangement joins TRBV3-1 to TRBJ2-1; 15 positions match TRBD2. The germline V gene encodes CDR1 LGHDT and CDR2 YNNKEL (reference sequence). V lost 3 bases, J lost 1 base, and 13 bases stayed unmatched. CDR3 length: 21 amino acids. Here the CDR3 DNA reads TGTGCCAGCAGCCAGATTTCCCCGGGACTAGCGGGAGGAGGGTCCTACAATGAGCAGTTCTTC. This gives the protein CASSQISPGLAGGGSYNEQFF.

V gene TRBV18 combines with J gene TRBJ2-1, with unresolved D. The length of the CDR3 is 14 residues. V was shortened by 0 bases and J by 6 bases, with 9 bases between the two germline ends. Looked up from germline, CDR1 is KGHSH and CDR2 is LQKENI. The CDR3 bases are TGTGCCAGCTCACCACCGTCTCACCTCAATGAGCAGTTCTTC. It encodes CASSPPSHLNEQFF.

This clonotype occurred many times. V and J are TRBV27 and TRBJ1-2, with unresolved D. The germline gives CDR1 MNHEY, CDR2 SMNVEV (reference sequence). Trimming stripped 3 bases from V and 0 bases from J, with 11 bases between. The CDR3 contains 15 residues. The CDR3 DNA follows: TGTGCCAGCAGTTTGGACCCCGGGGCTAACTATGGCTACACCTTC. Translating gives CASSLDPGANYGYTF.

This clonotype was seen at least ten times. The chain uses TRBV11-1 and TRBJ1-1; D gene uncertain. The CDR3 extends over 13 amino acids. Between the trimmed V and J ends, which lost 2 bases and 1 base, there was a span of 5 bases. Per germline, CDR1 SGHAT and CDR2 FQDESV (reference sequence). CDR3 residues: CASSLPTNTEAFF. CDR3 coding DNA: TGTGCCAGCAGCTTACCCACGAACACTGAAGCTTTCTTT.

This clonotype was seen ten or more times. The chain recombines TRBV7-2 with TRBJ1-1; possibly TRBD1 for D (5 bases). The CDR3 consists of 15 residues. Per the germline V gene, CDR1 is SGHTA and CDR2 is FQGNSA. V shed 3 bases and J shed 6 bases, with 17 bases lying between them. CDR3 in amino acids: CASSLGGVLPAEAFF. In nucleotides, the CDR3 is TGTGCCAGCAGCTTGGGGGGAGTCCTTCCCGCTGAAGCTTTCTTT.

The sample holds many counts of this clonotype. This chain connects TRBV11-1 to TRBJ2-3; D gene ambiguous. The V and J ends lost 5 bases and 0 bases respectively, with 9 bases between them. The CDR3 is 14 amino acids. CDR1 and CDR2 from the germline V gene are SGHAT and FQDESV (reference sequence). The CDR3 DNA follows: TGTGCCAGCAGCGCCCGACTGAGCACAGATACGCAGTATTTT. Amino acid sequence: CASSARLSTDTQYF.

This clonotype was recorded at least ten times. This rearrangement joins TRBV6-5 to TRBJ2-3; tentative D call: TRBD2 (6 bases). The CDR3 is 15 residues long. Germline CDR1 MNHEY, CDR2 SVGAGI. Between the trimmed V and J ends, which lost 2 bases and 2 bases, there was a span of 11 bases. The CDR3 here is CASSYGGSSTDTQYF. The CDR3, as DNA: TGTGCCAGCAGTTACGGGGGGTCCTCCACAGATACGCAGTATTTT.

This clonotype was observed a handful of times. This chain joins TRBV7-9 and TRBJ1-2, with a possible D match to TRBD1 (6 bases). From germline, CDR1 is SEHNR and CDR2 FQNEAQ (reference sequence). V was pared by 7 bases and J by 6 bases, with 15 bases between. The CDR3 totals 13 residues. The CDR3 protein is CASTTGTTHGYTF. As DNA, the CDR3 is TGTGCCAGCACGACCGGGACAACTCATGGCTACACCTTC.

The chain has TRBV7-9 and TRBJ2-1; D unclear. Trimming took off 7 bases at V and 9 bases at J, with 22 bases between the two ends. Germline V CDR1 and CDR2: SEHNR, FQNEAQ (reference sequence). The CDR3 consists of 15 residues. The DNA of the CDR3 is TGTGCCAGCACCCAGTACCGGGCCACCTGGGGTGAGCAGTTCTTC. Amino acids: CASTQYRATWGEQFF. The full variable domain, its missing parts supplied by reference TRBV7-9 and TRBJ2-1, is DTGVSQNPRHKITKRGQNVTFRCDPISEHNRLYWYRQTLGQGPEFLTYFQNEAQLEKSRLLSDRFSAERPKGSFSTLEIQRTEQGDSAMYLCASTQYRATWGEQFFGPGTRLTVL.

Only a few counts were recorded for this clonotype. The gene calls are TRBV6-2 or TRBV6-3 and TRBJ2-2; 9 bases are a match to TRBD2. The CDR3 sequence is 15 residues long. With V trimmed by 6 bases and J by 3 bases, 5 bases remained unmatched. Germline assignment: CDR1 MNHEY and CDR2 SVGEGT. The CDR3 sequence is CASSRGLAYTGELFF. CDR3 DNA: TGTGCCAGCAGCCGGGGACTAGCATACACCGGGGAGCTGTTTTTT.

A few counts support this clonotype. CDR3 in DNA: TGTGCCAGCAGTTCTGGGGGGGGCAGGGTACAGCCCCAGCATTTT. It is translated as CASSSGGGRVQPQHF. The chain is built from TRBV12-3 or TRBV12-4 and TRBJ1-5, with a possible D match to TRBD1 (6 bases). The CDR3 has 15 amino acids. Trimming left V 4 bases short and J 7 bases short, with 17 bases between.